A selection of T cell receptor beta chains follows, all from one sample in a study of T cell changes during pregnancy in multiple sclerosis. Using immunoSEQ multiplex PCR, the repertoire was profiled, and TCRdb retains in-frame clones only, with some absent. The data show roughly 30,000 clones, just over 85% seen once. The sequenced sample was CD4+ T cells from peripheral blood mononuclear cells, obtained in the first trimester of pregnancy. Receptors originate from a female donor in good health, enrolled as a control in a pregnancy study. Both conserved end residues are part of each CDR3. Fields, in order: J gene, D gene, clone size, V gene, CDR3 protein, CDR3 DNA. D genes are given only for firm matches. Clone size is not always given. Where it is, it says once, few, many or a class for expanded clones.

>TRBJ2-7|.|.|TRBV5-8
CASRGRVLLYEQYF
TGTGCCAGCAGGGGCAGGGTGTTACTCTACGAGCAGTACTTC
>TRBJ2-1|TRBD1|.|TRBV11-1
CASSPRTGINEQFF
TGTGCCAGCAGCCCCAGGACAGGGATCAATGAGCAGTTCTTC
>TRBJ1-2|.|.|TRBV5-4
CASSLQGPLYGYTF
TGTGCCAGCAGCCTCCAGGGCCCCCTCTATGGCTACACCTTC
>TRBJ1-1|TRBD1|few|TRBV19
CASSWDRVQAFF
TGTGCCAGTAGCTGGGACAGAGTGCAAGCTTTCTTT
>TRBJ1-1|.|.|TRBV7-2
CASSLDGGASEAFF
TGTGCCAGCAGCTTAGATGGGGGGGCCTCTGAAGCTTTCTTT
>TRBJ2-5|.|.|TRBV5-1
CASSSTLAQETQYF
TGCGCCAGCAGCTCAACCCTGGCCCAAGAGACCCAGTACTTC
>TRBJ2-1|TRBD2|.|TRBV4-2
CASSPGLAGGYNEQFF
TGTGCCAGCAGCCCTGGACTAGCGGGGGGATACAATGAGCAGTTCTTC
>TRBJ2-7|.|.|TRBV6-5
CASSLLDRRTHYEQYF
TGTGCCAGCAGTTTACTCGATAGGCGGACTCACTACGAGCAGTACTTC
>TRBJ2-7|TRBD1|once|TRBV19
CASSIRDRAYEQYF
TGTGCCAGTAGTATTAGGGACAGGGCATACGAGCAGTACTTC
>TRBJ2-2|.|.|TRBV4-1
CASSQRGRDTGELFF
TGCGCCAGCAGCCAACGAGGGCGAGACACCGGGGAGCTGTTTTTT
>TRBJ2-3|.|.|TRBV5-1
CASSLRLPNTDTQYF
TGCGCCAGCAGCTTGAGACTACCGAACACAGATACGCAGTATTTT
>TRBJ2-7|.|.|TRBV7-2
CASSLPDRNSYEQYF
TGTGCCAGCAGCTTACCGGACAGAAACTCCTACGAGCAGTACTTC
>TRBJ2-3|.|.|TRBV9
CASSGPLGGTQYF
TGTGCCAGCAGCGGTCCTCTAGGGGGTACGCAGTATTTT
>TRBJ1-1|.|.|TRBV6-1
CASKSRQMNTEAFF
TGTGCCAGCAAATCCAGACAAATGAACACTGAAGCTTTCTTT
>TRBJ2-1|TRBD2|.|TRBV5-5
CASRTTSGYYNEQFF
TGTGCCAGCAGAACGACTAGCGGGTACTACAATGAGCAGTTCTTC
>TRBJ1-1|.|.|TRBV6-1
CASSDLRGNTEAFF
TGTGCCAGCAGTGACCTTAGAGGGAACACTGAAGCTTTCTTT
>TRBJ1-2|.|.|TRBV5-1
CASSREGANYGYTF
TGCGCCAGCTCACGGGAGGGAGCTAACTATGGCTACACCTTC
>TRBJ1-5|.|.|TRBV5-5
CASSFSTEGQPQHF
TGTGCCAGCAGCTTCTCGACGGAGGGGCAGCCCCAGCATTTT
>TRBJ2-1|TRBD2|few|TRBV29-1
CSVAGGREQFF
TGCAGCGTTGCGGGGGGGCGTGAGCAGTTCTTC
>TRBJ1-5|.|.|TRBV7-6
CASSLASNQPQHF
TGTGCCAGCAGCTTAGCGAGTAATCAGCCCCAGCATTTT
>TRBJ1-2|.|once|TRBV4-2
CASSLGEGSYGYTF
TGTGCCAGCAGCCTAGGGGAGGGGTCCTATGGCTACACCTTC
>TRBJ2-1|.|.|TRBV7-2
CASSLDRALVNEQFF
TGTGCCAGCAGCTTAGACAGGGCCCTTGTCAATGAGCAGTTCTTC
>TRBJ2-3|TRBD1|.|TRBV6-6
CASSRPGTGTGDTQYF
TGTGCCAGCAGCCGTCCCGGGACAGGGACGGGAGATACGCAGTATTTT
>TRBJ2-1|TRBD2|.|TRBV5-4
CASSPTSGGGEQFF
TGTGCCAGCAGCCCGACTAGCGGGGGTGGCGAGCAGTTCTTC